This paragraph covers one TCR beta chain sequence. What antigen it recognizes has not been identified. Base qualities are not provided; no much larger clone lies one nucleotide away. In total, 666 healthy bone marrow donors made up the cohort. Cohort members were all nominally healthy when sampled, although unrecorded immune exposures were likely present. The donor tested CMV seronegative, placing the donor among the approximately 360 seronegative members of the cohort. Each donor provided a peripheral blood sample, and peripheral blood mononuclear cells were used for TCR beta sequencing. Genomic DNA extraction from the blood cell samples was performed with the Qiagen DNeasy Blood Extraction Kit. This sample is part of a study of cytomegalovirus exposure and HLA in healthy donors (dated by TCRdb to the late 2010s). Background for the entire study: An earlier analysis of approximately 590 of the donors reported more than 250 Gb of sequence data and approximately 110 million unique TCR beta sequences from approximately 180 million T cells. Genome-wide SNP genotypes for about 65% of the roughly 670 donors were used in a later genetic analysis, which treated that subset as a discovery cohort. HLA typing covered class I and class II loci at four-digit resolution. Every repertoire in the discovery cohort had been generated on one and the same sequencing platform. The aim of the study was to test whether cataloging public T cell receptors could identify signatures of past pathogen exposure. In a later analysis, previously published TCR beta repertoires from hundreds of donors were re-analyzed and high-resolution HLA genotyping was added so that TCR occurrence patterns could be studied. Typing coverage varied by locus: roughly 629-640 donors for A, B, C, DRB1 and DQB1; 522 for DQA1; more than 600 for DPA1; 400 to 480 for DPB1. The study profiled the T cell repertoires of 500 to 800 subjects by immunosequencing and related them to cytomegalovirus serostatus. Because of strong linkage in the cohort, roughly five DR-DQ haplotypes were treated as single units for association and clustering. In addition to the first cohort of 650 to 750 subjects, a separate validation cohort of around 110 different subjects was used. Alongside the repertoire data, information on donor age, sex, ethnicity and CMV serostatus was compiled. An earlier analysis of nearly 600 of the donors applied high-throughput TCR beta sequencing to assess whether each TCR beta V gene segment acted as functional or pseudogenic. Among the roughly 400 genotyped donors, around 81% belonged to the genetic ancestry cluster associated with self-reported Caucasian donors. Roughly 300 gigabases of sequencing data and roughly 90 million unique TCR sequences were included in an early release covering about 700 HLA-typed donors. Rather than drawing on any new phenotypic data, the later analysis identified candidate immune exposures from TCR beta sequences and the way those sequences occurred across donors. Among 398 genotyped donors of the cohort, an average of roughly 230,000 unique TCR beta nucleotide sequences was sequenced per donor, of which 15% to 20% were non-productive. To predict cytomegalovirus infection status, the study brought together high-throughput TCR immunosequencing, statistical association of individual TCRs with disease status, and machine learning. Overall results and qualifications from the work: Strong co-occurrence of HLA alleles, especially DR and DQ, made assigning TCR associations to individual alleles difficult. Specific HLA alleles were associated with about 17,000 TCR beta sequences at a false discovery rate of 0.05 in a later analysis. Because counts were too low, 15 to 20 rarely observed V segments, including chromosome 9 orphons, were excluded from the earlier analysis of some 590 of the donors. Most CMV-associated TCR beta chains appeared to be HLA-restricted in a later analysis, and the HLA associations seemed to be driven largely by CMV exposure. A later analysis reported that several top co-occurrence clusters appeared linked to parvovirus B19, influenza, CMV and Epstein-Barr virus. Immune exposure information for the cohort was limited to CMV serostatus. Most TCR sequences were observed very rarely across donors, whereas some public TCRs were present in many individuals. In an earlier analysis of 587 of the donors, most TCR beta V segments appeared in productive rearrangements about 90% or about 30% of the time, broadly matching IMGT annotations. A further reported finding was that TCR beta sequences accurately predicted the HLA-A and HLA-B alleles for most subjects in the first cohort. Cytomegalovirus status was reported to be diagnosed by the classifier with high specificity and sensitivity in both the original and validation cohorts. Correlated functional status among segregating V segments might reflect linkage disequilibrium, but an unknown experimental factor could not be ruled out. Because HLA typing was unavailable for some donors at each locus, only the typed subset was used in association tests. A cluster of highly shared sequence variants was judged likely to be a technical artifact of the sequencing pipeline. An association between a missense DCLRE1C variant and V-gene and J-gene trimming of TCR beta chains was found in a later genetic analysis and replicated in an independent cohort. The study gave a list of more than 150 TCR beta chains associated with cytomegalovirus. According to the authors, the approach could potentially be generalized to other disease states and immunological phenotypes. According to a later genetic analysis, donors in an Asian-associated ancestry cluster had fewer N-insertions in productive TCRs than the roughly 700-donor mean. Three of the identified cytomegalovirus-associated TCR beta chains were confirmed in vitro to be specific for cytomegalovirus antigens. In this cohort, only TCR beta chains were sequenced, and detectable features were limited by the absence of alpha or paired-chain data. Presence/absence analyses assumed roughly uniform sequencing depth across donors, an assumption that may not hold. In a later analysis, TCR association rates were found to vary across HLA loci, with the most associated TCRs seen for DRB1 alleles and the fewest for HLA-C alleles. A later analysis found that HLA-associated TCR beta chains were more clonally expanded and had lower generation probabilities than equally common non-associated chains.

The library was produced with the immunoSEQ multiplex PCR assay. A mixture of 60 forward primers for TCR Vbeta segments and 13 reverse primers for TCR Jbeta segments was used in the multiplex PCR. The CDR3 region of rearranged TCR beta genes was amplified from genomic DNA with a multiplex PCR assay. On the Illumina HiSeq System, the amplified TCR beta libraries were sequenced as 87-base-pair reads. The authors processed their data as follows. A later analysis counted about 80 million unique TCR beta chains across the roughly 700 repertoires, and around 9.9 million of these chains were shared by at least two donors. A nearest-neighbor algorithm error-corrected the raw reads and collapsed the reads into unique sequences, merging closely related sequences to remove PCR and sequencing errors. To assign V, D and J gene segments, CDR3 sequences were aligned to IMGT reference sequences. For a sequence to be retained, a match of at least six nucleotides to both a V gene segment and a J gene segment was required. Rearrangements were called productive when the CDR3 lacked stop codons and stayed in frame with V and J; all others were non-productive. Following IMGT convention, CDR3 was defined as the stretch from the second conserved V-encoded cysteine up to the conserved J-encoded phenylalanine. The earlier analysis of about 590 of the donors excluded sequences that lacked an unambiguous match to a single V gene segment. In an earlier analysis of approximately 590 of the donors, V segments were called functional above 56.7% productive rearrangements and were called segregating when the between-donor standard deviation exceeded 5%. A statistical classification framework was built to diagnose cytomegalovirus status from the catalog of TCR beta chain sequences. In a later analysis, V and J genes were assigned by comparing TCR nucleotide sequences against IMGT/GENE-DB human TR gene sequences. The TCRdist pipeline was used in a later analysis to assign CDR3 sequences and most-parsimonious VDJ recombination scenarios. In a later analysis, each TCR beta chain was defined by its CDR3 amino acid sequence together with its V-gene family, and reads without a unique V-gene family were excluded. In a later analysis, approximately 640 highly shared, low-generation-probability nucleotide sequences were removed to address suspected cross-contamination and a sequencing artifact. A later analysis calculated a clonal expansion index for each public chain from normalized within-repertoire ranks of inferred template counts. A later analysis computed generation probabilities with a VDJ recombination model fitted to out-of-frame rearrangements, and checked the results against IGoR. In a later analysis, hypergeometric tests were used to score TCR-TCR, TCR-HLA and TCR-CMV co-occurrence, with a repertoire-size bias correction applied to TCR pairs. To estimate false discovery rates, a later analysis permuted the HLA or CMV assignments 20 times. In a later analysis, co-occurring TCRs were grouped using DBSCAN, with TCRdist sequence similarity added in when clustering inside HLA-allele-positive subsets. For co-occurrence clustering, repertoires with fewer than 30,000 or more than 120,000 public chains were excluded, along with 5 or 6 repertoires with anomalous nucleotide sharing. TCRdb carries this immuneACCESS record with in-frame sequences only. Its versions omit some clonotypes, under half of them owing to an unresolved V gene in the studies checked, with the rest unexplained. The D gene and trimming were derived from the DNA, and the V and J assignments and clone size from that table. For this sample the table gives under 110,000 clones, of which 60% to 80% were detected only once. The ten largest clones add up to less than 3.5% of the sample.

Sample: PBMCs. The clonotype was recovered from a female donor in good health and CMV-seronegative.

The DNA reads TGTGCCAGCAGTTACTCGAGGGTCATGCCTAACTATGGCTACACCTTC. This is translated as CASSYSRVMPNYGYTF. The V gene is TRBV6-6 and the J gene is TRBJ1-2, with no confident D gene call. The CDR1 and CDR2 encoded by the germline V gene (reference sequence) are MNHNY and SVGAGI. Its CDR3 holds 16 amino acids, cysteine through phenylalanine. Only CDR3 DNA is held: 48 bases, read in frame from base 1. V loses 0 bases of germline sequence and J loses 0 bases, and the interval between the two ends is 11 bases.